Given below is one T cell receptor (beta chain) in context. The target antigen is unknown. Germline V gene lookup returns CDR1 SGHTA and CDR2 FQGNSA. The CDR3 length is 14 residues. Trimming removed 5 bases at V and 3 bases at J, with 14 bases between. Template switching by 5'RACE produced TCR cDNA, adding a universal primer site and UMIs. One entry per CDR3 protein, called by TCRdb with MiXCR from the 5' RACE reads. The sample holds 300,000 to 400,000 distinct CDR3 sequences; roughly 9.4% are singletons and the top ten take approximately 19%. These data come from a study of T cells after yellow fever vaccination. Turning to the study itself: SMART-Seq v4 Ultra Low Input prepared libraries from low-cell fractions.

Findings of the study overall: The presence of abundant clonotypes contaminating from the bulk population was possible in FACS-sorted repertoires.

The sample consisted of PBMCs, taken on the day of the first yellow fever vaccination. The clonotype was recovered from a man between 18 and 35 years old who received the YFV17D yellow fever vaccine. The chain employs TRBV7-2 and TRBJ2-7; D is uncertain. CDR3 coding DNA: TGTGCCAGCAGCCCATCCGCGTCCCACTACGAGCAGTACTTC. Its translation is CASSPSASHYEQYF.